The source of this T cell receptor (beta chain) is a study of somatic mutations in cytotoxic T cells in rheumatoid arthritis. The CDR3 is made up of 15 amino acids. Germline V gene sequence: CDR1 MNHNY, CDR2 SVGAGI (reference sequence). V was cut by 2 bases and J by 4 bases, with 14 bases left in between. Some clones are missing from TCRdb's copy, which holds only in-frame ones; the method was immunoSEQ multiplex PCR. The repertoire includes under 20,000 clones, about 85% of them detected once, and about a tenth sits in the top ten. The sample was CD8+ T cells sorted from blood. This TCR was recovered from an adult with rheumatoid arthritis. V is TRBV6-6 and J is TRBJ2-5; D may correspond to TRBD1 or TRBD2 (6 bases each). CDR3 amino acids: CASSYLRGGRETQYF. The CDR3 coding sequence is TGTGCCAGCAGTTACCTACGAGGGGGGCGAGAGACCCAGTACTTC.